These 17 T cell receptor beta chains were all obtained from the same sample, sequenced in a study of T cell repertoires in cytomegalovirus infection. Their antigen targets remain unknown. TCRdb reanalysed the reads using MiXCR and keeps one entry per CDR3 protein. The sample lists about half a million distinct CDR3 sequences, around a third occurring once. Sequencing used cultured PBMCs, obtained from culture after CMV antigen stimulation. The receptor set was obtained from a human donor in good health (CMV status not recorded). Some clones in this sample may be carry-over from other donors' samples.

This clonotype appeared a few times. This chain uses TRBV12-3 or TRBV12-4 with TRBJ1-2; D is uncertain. The ends were cut back, 4 bases at V and 2 bases at J, with 8 bases in the middle. The CDR3 length is 13 residues. The CDR3, as DNA: TGTGCCAGCAGTTCCGACCAGAACTATGGCTACACCTTC. It translates to CASSSDQNYGYTF.

This clonotype turned up a few times. The chain joins TRBV7-8 to TRBJ2-5, with D perhaps given as TRBD1 or TRBD2 (5 bases each). The CDR3 is 14 amino acids. V dropped 5 bases and J dropped 5 bases, with 15 bases sitting between them. Germline values: CDR1 SGHVS, CDR2 FQNEAQ. The DNA of the CDR3 is TGTGCCAGCAGCACGGATCGGTGGGGGGAGACCCAGTACTTC. This sequence encodes CASSTDRWGETQYF.

V and J are TRBV6-6 and TRBJ1-2; D may be TRBD1 (6 bases). From germline, CDR1 is MNHNY and CDR2 SVGAGI (reference sequence). V lost 3 bases and J 4 bases, leaving 15 bases between the germline ends. This CDR3 is 15 amino acids long. This chain's CDR3 is CASSYQDSLIYGYTF. In nucleotides, the CDR3 is TGTGCCAGCAGTTATCAGGACAGCTTAATCTATGGCTACACCTTC.

This clonotype was picked up a small number of times. This chain uses TRBV25-1 with TRBJ2-2; D unresolved. The V end was cut by 3 bases, the J end by 2 bases, with 7 bases between. From germline, CDR1 is MGHDK and CDR2 SYGVNS. CDR3 length: 14 residues. The CDR3 DNA is TGTGCCAGCAGTGAGCGGTTAAACACCGGGGAGCTGTTTTTT. The encoded protein is CASSERLNTGELFF.

This CDR3 reads CASSPSPWDREKLFF. The CDR3 DNA reads TGTGCCAGCAGCCCCTCTCCCTGGGACAGGGAAAAACTGTTTTTT. The genes are TRBV11-2 and TRBJ1-4, with TRBD1 matching 8 bases. Germline lookup yields CDR1 SGHAT and CDR2 FQNNGV. Losses at the gene ends were 5 bases for V and 8 bases for J; bases not matched to a gene: 10. The CDR3 totals 15 residues.

This clonotype was observed a few times. CDR3 DNA sequence: TGCGCCAGCAGCCAAGTCCGAGGGTTGAACACTGAAGCTTTCTTT. Residues: CASSQVRGLNTEAFF. This chain joins TRBV4-3 and TRBJ1-1, with unresolved D. CDR3 length equals 15 residues. V lost 1 base to trimming and J lost 0 bases, with 9 bases between them. Per the germline V gene, CDR1 is LGHNA and CDR2 is YSLEER.

The chain is built from TRBV7-2 and TRBJ2-5, with 13 bases lining up with TRBD2. Germline loops: CDR1 SGHTA, CDR2 FQGNSA. After removal of 3 bases from V and 5 bases from J, the junction contained 6 bases not matched to a gene. This CDR3 region has 16 residues. The CDR3 loop reads CASSFGLAGVWETQYF. Written as DNA, the CDR3 is TGTGCCAGCAGCTTCGGACTAGCGGGAGTGTGGGAGACCCAGTACTTC.

This chain links TRBV2 with TRBJ2-7; 8 bases map to TRBD2. The CDR3 has 14 amino acids. Per the germline V gene, CDR1 is SNHLY and CDR2 is FYNNEI. V shed 1 base and J 3 bases; nucleotides not matched to a gene: 2. The DNA for the CDR3 is TGTGCCAGCAGTGAAGTCGGGAGGGGCTACGAGCAGTACGTC. Protein sequence: CASSEVGRGYEQYV.

The sample holds many counts of this clonotype. A read error may produce the germline difference seen at one junction end. This rearrangement joins TRBV7-2 to TRBJ1-5; TRBD1 matches 7 bases. From germline, CDR1 is SGHTA and CDR2 FQGNSA. The length of the CDR3 is 15 residues. The CDR3 sequence: CASSLGGAGNQPQHF. The CDR3 nucleotides read TGTGCCAGCAGTTTAGGGGGCGCCGGCAATCAGCCCCAGCATTTT.

The chain joins TRBV7-6 to TRBJ2-3, with a tentative D call TRBD2 (5 bases). Looked up from germline, CDR1 is SGHVS and CDR2 is FNYEAQ. The V and J ends lost 2 bases and 3 bases respectively, with 12 bases between them. CDR3 length equals 15 residues. This CDR3 is CASSLMGVGTDTQYF. CDR3 nucleotide sequence: TGTGCCAGCAGCTTAATGGGAGTCGGGACAGATACGCAGTATTTT.

This chain uses TRBV7-9 with TRBJ1-3; D unclear. V lost 3 bases, J lost 0 bases, and 12 bases lay in between. CDR1 and CDR2 from the germline V gene are SEHNR and FQNEAQ (reference sequence). CDR3 length: 16 residues. The CDR3 sequence is CASSLLRRASGNTIYF. Here the CDR3 DNA reads TGTGCCAGCAGCTTGTTGAGAAGGGCCTCTGGAAACACCATATATTTT.

This chain uses TRBV20-1 with TRBJ1-5; TRBD1 is a possible D gene (5 bases). This CDR3 is 14 amino acids long. The V end lost 3 bases, the J end lost 2 bases, and 11 bases lay between the germline ends. Germline V gene sequence: CDR1 DFQATT, CDR2 SNEGSKA (reference sequence). The CDR3 nucleotides are TGCAGTGCTAGTGGTGGAGGGGGCAATCAGCCCCAGCATTTT. It is translated as CSASGGGGNQPQHF.

The gene calls are TRBV7-2 and TRBJ2-3; D is perhaps TRBD1 (6 bases). This CDR3 region has 14 residues. Trimming took off 1 base at V and 5 bases at J, with 10 bases between the two ends. The germline V gene encodes CDR1 SGHTA and CDR2 FQGNSA. Here the CDR3 reads CASSLVPGVDTQYF. Written as DNA, the CDR3 is TGTGCCAGCAGCTTAGTACCAGGGGTAGATACGCAGTATTTT.

This clonotype appeared a few times. The chain joins TRBV6-2 or TRBV6-3 to TRBJ1-5; 9 bases align to TRBD1. Trimming removed 6 bases from V and 3 bases from J; junction bases left unmatched: 6. This CDR3 has 15 residues. Per the germline V gene, CDR1 is MNHEY and CDR2 is SVGEGT. CDR3 DNA: TGTGCCAGCAGCAGCACAGGGGGCCCCAATCAGCCCCAGCATTTT. Protein product: CASSSTGGPNQPQHF.

This chain connects TRBV7-2 to TRBJ2-5; 7 positions agree with TRBD1. The CDR3 totals 16 residues. Germline V lookup: CDR1 SGHTA, CDR2 FQGNSA. V gave up 1 base and J gave up 1 base; unmatched junction bases: 6. The CDR3 DNA reads TGTGCCAGCAGCTTAGGGGGGACAGCGGTCCAAGAGACCCAGTACTTC. Encoded protein: CASSLGGTAVQETQYF.

The CDR3 protein is CASRVSGTREQYV. DNA of the CDR3: TGTGCCAGCAGGGTGTCCGGGACTCGCGAGCAGTACGTC. The chain uses TRBV6-2 or TRBV6-3 and TRBJ2-7, with TRBD2 as a possible D gene (6 bases). Germline V lookup: CDR1 MNHEY, CDR2 SVGEGT. The CDR3 contains 13 residues. Trimming shortened V by 6 bases and J by 6 bases, and 15 bases separated the two germline ends.

Comment on this clonotype: The junction does not match germline at one end; this may be a read error. The chain has TRBV4-1 and TRBJ2-4; tentatively, D is TRBD1 or TRBD2 (5 bases each). Germline CDR1 is MGHRA and CDR2 is YSYEKL. This CDR3 has 15 residues. The CDR3 DNA sequence: TGCGCCAGCAGCCAAGGGGAGTGGGACGGGCAGGTTTTGGACTTC. Encoded protein: CASSQGEWDGQVLDF.